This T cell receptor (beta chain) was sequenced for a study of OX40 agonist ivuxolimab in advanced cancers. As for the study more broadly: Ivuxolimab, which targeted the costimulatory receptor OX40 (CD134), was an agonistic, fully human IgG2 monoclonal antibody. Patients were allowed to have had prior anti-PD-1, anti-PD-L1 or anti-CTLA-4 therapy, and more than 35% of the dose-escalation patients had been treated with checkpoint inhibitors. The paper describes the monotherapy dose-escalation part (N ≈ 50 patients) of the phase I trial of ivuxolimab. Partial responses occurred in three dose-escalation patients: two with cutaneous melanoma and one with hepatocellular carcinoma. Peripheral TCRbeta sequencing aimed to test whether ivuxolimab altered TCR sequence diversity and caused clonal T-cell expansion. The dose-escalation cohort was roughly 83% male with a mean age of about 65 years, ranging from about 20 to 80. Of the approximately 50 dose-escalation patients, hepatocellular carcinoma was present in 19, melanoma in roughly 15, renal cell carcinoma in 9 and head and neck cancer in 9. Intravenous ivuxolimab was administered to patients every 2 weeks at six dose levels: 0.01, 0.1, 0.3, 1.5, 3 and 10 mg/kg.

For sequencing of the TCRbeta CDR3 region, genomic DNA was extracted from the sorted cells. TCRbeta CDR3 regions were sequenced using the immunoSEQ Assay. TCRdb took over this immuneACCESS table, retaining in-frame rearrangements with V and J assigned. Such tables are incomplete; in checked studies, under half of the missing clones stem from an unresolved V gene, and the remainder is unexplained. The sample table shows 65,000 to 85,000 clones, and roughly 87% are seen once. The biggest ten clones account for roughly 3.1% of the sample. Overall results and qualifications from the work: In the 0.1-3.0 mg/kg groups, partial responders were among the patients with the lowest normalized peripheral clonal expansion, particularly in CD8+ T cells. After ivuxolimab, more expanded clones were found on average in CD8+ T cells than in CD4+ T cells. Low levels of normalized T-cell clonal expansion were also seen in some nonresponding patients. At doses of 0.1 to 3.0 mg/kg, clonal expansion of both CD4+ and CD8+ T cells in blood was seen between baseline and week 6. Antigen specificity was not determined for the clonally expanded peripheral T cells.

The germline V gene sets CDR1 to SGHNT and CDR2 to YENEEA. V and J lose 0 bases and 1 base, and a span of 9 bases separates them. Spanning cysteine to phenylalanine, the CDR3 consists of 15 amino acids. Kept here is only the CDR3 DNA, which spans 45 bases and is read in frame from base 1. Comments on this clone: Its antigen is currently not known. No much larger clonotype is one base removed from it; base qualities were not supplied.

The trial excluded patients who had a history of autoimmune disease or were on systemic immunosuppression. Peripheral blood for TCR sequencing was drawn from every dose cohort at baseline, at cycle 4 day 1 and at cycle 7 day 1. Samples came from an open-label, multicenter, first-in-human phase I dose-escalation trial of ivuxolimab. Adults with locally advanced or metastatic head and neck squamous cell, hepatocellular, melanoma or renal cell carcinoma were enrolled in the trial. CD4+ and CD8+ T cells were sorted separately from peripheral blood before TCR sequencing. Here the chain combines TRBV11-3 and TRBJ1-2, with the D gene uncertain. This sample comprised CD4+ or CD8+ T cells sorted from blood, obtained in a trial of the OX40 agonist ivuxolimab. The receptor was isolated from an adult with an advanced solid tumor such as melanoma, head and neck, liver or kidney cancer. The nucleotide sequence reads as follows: TGTGCCAGCAGCTTAGATTTGGGGAATAACTATGGCTACACCTTC. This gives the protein CASSLDLGNNYGYTF.